This T cell receptor (beta chain) is drawn from a study of PD-L1 blockade in urothelial cancer. Study overall: Patients began atezolizumab, 1,200 mg intravenously every 3 weeks, in about 2014. Male sex and bladder-origin urothelial cancer characterized about 90% of the roughly 30 patients. Patients' prior chemotherapy regimens numbered 0 to 3. Blood analysis took place 3 weeks (second dose) and 6 weeks after treatment start.

Repertoires were generated with immunoSEQ multiplex PCR, while TCRdb's copy carries only in-frame clones and drops some. The sample has 75,000 to 95,000 clones; 90% are singletons. J was trimmed by 3 bases and V by 4 bases; bases with no gene match: 11. The CDR3 runs to 17 residues. V gene TRBV6-7 combines with J gene TRBJ2-1, with 8 bases aligning to TRBD2. TRBV6-7 is identified as an open reading frame with a role that is uncertain. This specimen was PBMCs, taken around atezolizumab (anti-PD-L1) treatment. This receptor was taken from a man between 60 and 75 years old with urothelial cancer. This CDR3 reads CASSSSFAGGFYNEQFF. The CDR3 region has the DNA TGTGCCAGCAGTTCGTCATTTGCGGGGGGTTTCTACAATGAGCAGTTCTTC.